This T cell receptor (beta chain) was obtained from a study of shared clonotypes between healthy human individuals. About the research overall: Every donor yielded three CD4 naive, three CD4 memory, two CD8 naive and one CD8 memory plate.

Of note for this clone: As yet, its antigen is unknown.

The CDR3 runs 15 residues. Unmatched junction bases numbered 6, after V lost 1 base and J lost 6 bases. Germline V lookup: CDR1 SGHTA, CDR2 FQGNSA. This table comes from immunoSEQ multiplex PCR, and its TCRdb copy is limited to in-frame clones, with some not included. This sample yields about 1.1 million clones, of which 60% to 85% are seen a single time; 0.7% to 0.95% belongs to the top ten. CD4+ cells were split into CD45RA+ naive and CD45RA-negative memory subsets. Study-level results: On the whole, naive subsets had larger estimated richness than memory subsets had.

The sequence derives from a man younger than 35 in good health. Some clones in this sample may be carry-over from other donors' samples. Sequencing used memory CD4+ T cells from PBMCs. Subset of the sample: CD45RA-negative fraction. The chain combines TRBV7-2 with TRBJ2-1, with 7 bases that match TRBD1. The CDR3 loop reads CASSLDWTGGNEQFF. The CDR3 bases are TGTGCCAGCAGCTTAGATTGGACAGGCGGCAATGAGCAGTTCTTC.